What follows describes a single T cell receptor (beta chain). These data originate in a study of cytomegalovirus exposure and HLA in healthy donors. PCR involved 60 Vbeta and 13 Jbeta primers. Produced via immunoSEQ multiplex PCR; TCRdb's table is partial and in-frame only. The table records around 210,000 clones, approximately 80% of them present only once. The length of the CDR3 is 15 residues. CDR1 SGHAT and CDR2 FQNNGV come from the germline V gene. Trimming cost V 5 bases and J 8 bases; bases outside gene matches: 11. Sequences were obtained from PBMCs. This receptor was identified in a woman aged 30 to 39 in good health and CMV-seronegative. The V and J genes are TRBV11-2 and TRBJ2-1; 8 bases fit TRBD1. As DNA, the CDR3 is TGTGCCAGCAGCCCCCCGGGACAGGAATATTATGAGCAGTTCTTC. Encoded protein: CASSPPGQEYYEQFF.